Given below is one T cell receptor (beta chain) in context. Its cognate antigen is unknown. The data are from a study of shared clonotypes between healthy human individuals. Notes on the study in general: Larger estimated richness was generally seen in naive subsets than in memory subsets.

Sorted-subset replicate PCR reactions contained 200 to 250 ng DNA, corresponding to tens of thousands of T cell genomes. The assay was immunoSEQ multiplex PCR, and TCRdb's table has in-frame clones only and misses some. The data hold 2 million to 3 million clones, with 80% to 95% observed a single time. Trimming shortened V by 1 base and J by 0 bases, and 16 bases separated the two germline ends. The CDR3 loop spans 19 amino acids. In germline, CDR1 is MNHEY, CDR2 SMNVEV (reference sequence). This chain links TRBV27 with TRBJ1-6, with D uncertain. The origin of this receptor is a man younger than 35 in good health. Some clones in this sample may be carry-over from other donors' samples. The sequencing sample was made of naive CD4+ T cells from PBMCs. Regarding subset: CD45RA+ positively selected. CDR3 nucleotides: TGTGCCAGCAGTTTATTCCGTGGATTAAAGAGCTCCTATAATTCACCCCTCCACTTT. The encoded protein is CASSLFRGLKSSYNSPLHF.